These T cell receptor beta chains were read from a single sample in a study of beta chain features in type 1 diabetes. Clones were sequenced by immunoSEQ multiplex PCR, and TCRdb holds only the in-frame ones, with some missing. This sample has about 290,000 clones, with about 8.5% found just once. Material for sequencing was central memory CD4+ T cells from blood. The receptors originated from a young woman in good health. Both conserved end residues are trimmed from each CDR3.

v_gene	j_gene	CDR3aa
TRBV5-4	TRBJ2-5	ASSQAGSLTQY
TRBV29-1	TRBJ1-5	SVGTANQPQH
TRBV18	TRBJ2-1	ASSPDRSSYNEQF
TRBV2	TRBJ1-2	ASIPGGREYYGYT
TRBV7-9	TRBJ1-4	ASSLASSHEKLF
TRBV7-3	TRBJ2-5	ASSPSSGDGETQY
TRBV30	TRBJ2-1	AWSILRLGREQF
TRBV19	TRBJ2-2	ASSTGSDTGELF
TRBV7-6	TRBJ1-5	ASSLASHSNQPQH
TRBV20-1	TRBJ2-2	GSARAGELF
TRBV27	TRBJ1-6	ASSFYPLGRGGSPLH
TRBV6-6	TRBJ1-1	ASRPGGGTEAF
TRBV7-2	TRBJ1-5	ASSSGQPNQPQH
TRBV11-2	TRBJ2-5	ASSFEIRGGRQETQY
TRBV7-2	TRBJ1-4	ASSPNRGRNEKLF
TRBV7-8	TRBJ1-2	ASSNQQGEDGYT
TRBV7-9	TRBJ2-5	ASSSLWERETQY
TRBV10-3	TRBJ1-5	ASRAKDILGPQH
TRBV14	TRBJ2-2	ASSQLTGNTGELF
TRBV5-1	TRBJ2-5	ASSLGQAQETQY
TRBV18	TRBJ2-1	ASSPPETGSNYYNEQF
TRBV5-1	TRBJ1-1	ASSLVQGNTEAF
TRBV5-1	TRBJ2-3	ASSLADSTDTQY
TRBV18	TRBJ2-2	ASSPQGDLNTGELF
TRBV28	TRBJ2-1	ASSPSDLNQQF